What follows is one TCR beta chain and its context. The sample comes from a study of CD8 T cells in Susac syndrome. Germline CDR1 is SGHRS and CDR2 is YFSETQ. Trimming took off 0 bases at V and 0 bases at J, with 8 bases between the two ends. There are 15 residues in the CDR3. Reverse transcription of roughly 0.45 to 1 ug RNA used random hexamers. A multiplex approach, immunoSEQ multiplex PCR, amplified TCR beta CDR3 across 54 Vbeta and 13 Jbeta. TCRdb recomputed calls from the immunoSEQ multiplex PCR reads with MiXCR, one row per CDR3 protein. The sample lists about 160,000 distinct CDR3 sequences, around 93% occurring once.

The source of this sequence is a human donor in good health. The sequencing input was CD4+ T cells from PBMCs. The chain has TRBV5-1 and TRBJ2-3; D ambiguous. The CDR3 DNA follows: TGCGCCAGCAGCTTGGGGACCACTAGCACAGATACGCAGTATTTT. The encoded protein is CASSLGTTSTDTQYF.